This T cell receptor (beta chain) comes out of a study of Ad26.COV2.S vaccination and SARS-CoV-2 variants. In the study overall: Recipients of Ad26.COV2.S got it intramuscularly, once or twice 56 days apart.

This sample's treatment: 15 to 20 received Ad26.COV2.S at low or high dose, single or two shots; 5 received placebo; per-sample allocation not given. Each sample was drawn 63 days after the first injection (of vaccine or placebo). The study's findings and limits: In TCR breadth and depth analyses, total T cell responses may have been underestimated. Reported findings describe substantial breadth in spike-specific CD8+ and CD4+ T cell responses following vaccination.

Measured with immunoSEQ multiplex PCR; TCRdb has only the in-frame clones, and not every one. The sample contains about half a million clones, about 88% of which appear only once. For this clone: Its antigen is not identified.

Germline CDR1 is SEHNR and CDR2 is FQNEAQ (reference sequence). Trimming left V 2 bases short and J 4 bases short, with 5 bases between. The CDR3 is made up of 12 amino acids. The sequences come from peripheral blood, collected in a trial of Ad26.COV2.S vaccine versus placebo. This TCR was recovered from a person between 18 and 59 years old who received the Ad26.COV2.S COVID-19 vaccine or a placebo. The chain combines TRBV7-9 with TRBJ1-1; D call uncertain. CDR3 region: CASSLSGTEAFF. In DNA form, the CDR3 reads TGTGCCAGCAGCTTATCGGGCACTGAAGCTTTCTTT.